This is a list of T cell receptor beta chains from one sample in a study of cytomegalovirus exposure and HLA in healthy donors. Measured with immunoSEQ multiplex PCR; TCRdb has only the in-frame clones, and not every one. This table has 85,000 to 90,000 clones, 90% appearing once. The sequenced sample was PBMCs. The receptors come from a young man in good health and CMV-seronegative. Each CDR3 is given with its conserved first and last residue. Each record gives: V gene, J gene, clone size, D gene, CDR3 DNA, CDR3 protein. The D gene is left open where the match is weak. Clone size is given for some rows only: seen once, a few or many times, or a class if the clone is expanded.

>TRBV27|TRBJ2-5|-|TRBD2
TGTGCCAGCTCCCGAGAGAGTAGCGGGAAAGAGACCCAGTACTTC
CASSRESSGKETQYF
>TRBV5-4|TRBJ2-1|once|TRBD2
TGTGCCAGCAGCCGACTAGCGGGAATAGGCACATCTGAGCAGTTCTTC
CASSRLAGIGTSEQFF
>TRBV9|TRBJ2-2|-|TRBD1
TGTGCCAGCAGCTTTACAGGGGCCCCCGAGACCGGGGAGCTGTTTTTT
CASSFTGAPETGELFF
>TRBV4-3|TRBJ1-2|once|TRBD1
TGCGCCAGCAGCCAAGAATCTAGGGGGCATCGGAACTATGGCTACACCTTC
CASSQESRGHRNYGYTF
>TRBV7-7|TRBJ2-1|-|TRBD2
TGTGCCAGCAGTCTAGCCCCCCCACTAGCGGGATTTGGCAATGAGCAGTTCTTC
CASSLAPPLAGFGNEQFF
>TRBV7-9|TRBJ2-1|once|TRBD2
TGTGCCAGCAGCCCCCGCGGACTAGCGGGTGTTTCCAATGAGCAGTTCTTC
CASSPRGLAGVSNEQFF
>TRBV5-4|TRBJ2-7|-|-
TGTGCCAGCAGCCACTCCGGGGTAGGCTACGAGCAGTACTTC
CASSHSGVGYEQYF
>TRBV7-8|TRBJ2-7|few|-
TGTGCCAGCAGCTTAGGTGCGGGAAACTCCTACGAGCAGTACTTC
CASSLGAGNSYEQYF
>TRBV5-5|TRBJ2-7|-|TRBD2
TGTGCCAGCAGCTTCTTAAGCGGGAGCAACCTCTACGAGCAGTACTTC
CASSFLSGSNLYEQYF
>TRBV6-6|TRBJ2-1|-|TRBD2
TGTGCCAGCAGCCTTTTTAGCGGGAGTCCGGCTAATGAGCAGTTCTTC
CASSLFSGSPANEQFF
>TRBV28|TRBJ1-2|-|-
TGTGCCAGCGCCGCCTTCGGGGGGCGAGGCTATGGCTACACCTTC
CASAAFGGRGYGYTF
>TRBV6-6|TRBJ1-2|-|TRBD1
TGTGCCAGCAGATGGACAGGGGATTACTATGGCTACACCTTC
CASRWTGDYYGYTF
>TRBV9|TRBJ1-6|-|-
TGTGCCAGCAGCGCCTCTAATTCACCCCTCCACTTT
CASSASNSPLHF
>TRBV5-4|TRBJ2-3|-|TRBD1
TGTGCCAGCACCATTCCAGACAGGGGGGACACAGATACGCAGTATTTT
CASTIPDRGDTDTQYF
>TRBV9|TRBJ2-1|-|TRBD2
TGTGCCAGCGGTACGAGCGGGAGACGGGATGAGCAGTTCTTC
CASGTSGRRDEQFF
>TRBV7-2|TRBJ1-2|few|-
TGTGCCAGCAGCTTAATACAGGCCGGAGCTAACTATGGCTACACCTTC
CASSLIQAGANYGYTF
>TRBV7-9|TRBJ2-3|-|-
TGTGCCAGCAGCACACTAGCATCAGATACGCAGTATTTT
CASSTLASDTQYF
>TRBV19|TRBJ1-3|-|-
TGTGCCAGTAGTACCGAGACAGCCCTGATATCTGGAAACACCATATATTTT
CASSTETALISGNTIYF
>TRBV28|TRBJ1-1|-|-
TGTGCCAGCAGTTTATGGCGGGGGAATGGGAACACTGAAGCTTTCTTT
CASSLWRGNGNTEAFF
>TRBV2|TRBJ1-3|-|-
TGTGCCAGCAGTGAAACCGACTTCTTCTCTGGAAACACCATATATTTT
CASSETDFFSGNTIYF
>TRBV7-3|TRBJ2-7|-|TRBD1
TGTGCCAGCAGCCTGTCGGGACAGGGGTACGAGCAGTACTTC
CASSLSGQGYEQYF
>TRBV7-2|TRBJ2-5|-|-
TGTGCCAGCAGCTTAACCAGGGGCGCGTTCGGAGAGACCCAGTACTTC
CASSLTRGAFGETQYF
>TRBV9|TRBJ2-5|-|-
TGTGCCAGCAGCGTGGCAACAGGGTTTCAAGAGACCCAGTACTTC
CASSVATGFQETQYF
>TRBV7-3|TRBJ1-2|-|TRBD1
TGTGCCAGCAGCTTATTTGCCGGGACAGGGAACGGCTACACCTTC
CASSLFAGTGNGYTF
>TRBV28|TRBJ2-2|-|TRBD2
TGTGCCAGCAGTCTTAGCGGGAGGGTGACCGGGGAGCTGTTTTTT
CASSLSGRVTGELFF
>TRBV5-1|TRBJ2-1|-|TRBD2
TGCGCCAGCAGCTTGGCCGGGGGGACCAGATTGGGGGAGGGCCTGAATGAGCAGTTCTTC
CASSLAGGTRLGEGLNEQFF
>TRBV7-8|TRBJ1-2|-|-
TGTGCCAGCAGCCCCGGACAGCATGGCTACACCTTC
CASSPGQHGYTF
>TRBV21-1|TRBJ1-2|-|-
TGTGCCAGCAGCAAAGAGGAGGGGCGAGATGGCTACACCTTC
CASSKEEGRDGYTF
>TRBV5-1|TRBJ2-3|-|TRBD2
TGCGCCAGCAGCCGGACTAGCGGGAGGGACCGCACAGATACGCAGTATTTT
CASSRTSGRDRTDTQYF
>TRBV5-4|TRBJ2-7|-|TRBD1
TGTGCCAGCAGCATGTACAGGGGGCACTACGAGCAGTACTTC
CASSMYRGHYEQYF
>TRBV5-1|TRBJ2-5|-|TRBD1
TGCGCCAGCAGCCCCCAACCGACAGGGGGGGGAGAGACCCAGTACTTC
CASSPQPTGGGETQYF
>TRBV6-6|TRBJ1-5|few|TRBD1
TGTGCCAGCAGTTACCAAGGGACAGGGCGTCAGCCCCAGCATTTT
CASSYQGTGRQPQHF
>TRBV7-6|TRBJ2-7|few|-
TGTGCCAGCAGCTTCCCCCTAAGCGGCGAGCAGTACTTC
CASSFPLSGEQYF
>TRBV5-1|TRBJ2-1|-|TRBD2
TGCGCCAGCAGCTTGGGACGAGCGGGACTGTTGGTTTATGAGCAGTTCTTC
CASSLGRAGLLVYEQFF
>TRBV5-1|TRBJ1-1|-|TRBD1
TGCGCCAGCAGCCTGGGACAGGGGTACATGAACACTGAAGCTTTCTTT
CASSLGQGYMNTEAFF
>TRBV19|TRBJ2-3|-|-
TGTGCCAGTAGTGTCAGTCCGGGGTTCGGCGCAGATACGCAGTATTTT
CASSVSPGFGADTQYF
>TRBV10-3|TRBJ2-3|-|TRBD1
TGTGCCATCAGTATGACAGGGGAAGATACGCAGTATTTT
CAISMTGEDTQYF
>TRBV5-1|TRBJ1-2|-|-
TGCGCCAGCAGCTTAGAGGCCGCGGGTCCTTATGGCTACACCTTC
CASSLEAAGPYGYTF
>TRBV19|TRBJ2-7|-|TRBD2
TGTGCCAGTAGACTAGCGGGAGGTTCCTCCTACGAGCAGTACTTC
CASRLAGGSSYEQYF
>TRBV4-1|TRBJ2-7|once|-
TGCGCCAGCAGTTCAGGGGTCCGCTACGAGCAGTACTTC
CASSSGVRYEQYF
>TRBV28|TRBJ1-1|-|-
TGTGCCAGCAGTTTTATAGGGGATGCTTTCTTT
CASSFIGDAFF
>TRBV28|TRBJ1-1|-|-
TGTGCCAGCAGTTCCCCTAGGGACACCAGTATTCGCACTGAAGCTTTCTTT
CASSSPRDTSIRTEAFF
>TRBV11-3|TRBJ2-1|once|TRBD2
TGTGCCAGCAGCTTAGGGTTTGGGTCTAGCGGGAGGAATGAGCAGTTCTTC
CASSLGFGSSGRNEQFF
>TRBV27|TRBJ1-4|-|-
TGTGCCAGCAGTTCCCTCTATGTGGGGGGTGAGGGTAATGAAAAACTGTTTTTT
CASSSLYVGGEGNEKLFF
>TRBV7-9|TRBJ2-2|-|TRBD2
TGTGCCAGCAGCTTAGGTGGACTAGCTTCATCCACCGGGGAGCTGTTTTTT
CASSLGGLASSTGELFF